The 24 T cell receptor beta chains below come from one sample, sequenced in a study of cytomegalovirus exposure and HLA in healthy donors. Primers included in the PCR were 60 Vbeta and 13 Jbeta primers. Measured with immunoSEQ multiplex PCR; TCRdb has only the in-frame clones, and not every one. The sample has 83,000 or so clones, 80% to 90% seen once. The source material was PBMCs. Source of these receptors: a woman aged 25 to 39 in good health and CMV-seronegative.

This chain joins TRBV7-8 and TRBJ1-2; no reliable D call. CDR3 length equals 14 residues. Trimming removed 5 bases at V and 2 bases at J, with 12 bases between. Germline loops: CDR1 SGHVS, CDR2 FQNEAQ. The CDR3 spells CASSAGRANYGYTF. CDR3 nucleotides: TGTGCCAGCAGCGCGGGCCGGGCAAACTATGGCTACACCTTC.

The CDR3 coding sequence is TGTGCCAGCTCCTTTTCTACAGAGGGCTGGAGGGAGCAGTACTTC. Residues: CASSFSTEGWREQYF. The rearrangement links TRBV18 to TRBJ2-7, with D possibly matching TRBD2 (5 bases). The CDR3 extends over 15 amino acids. From germline, CDR1 is KGHSH and CDR2 LQKENI. V lost 6 bases to trimming and J lost 7 bases, with 22 bases between them. The full variable domain, its missing parts supplied by reference TRBV18 and TRBJ2-7, is NAGVMQNPRHLVRRRGQEARLRCSPMKGHSHVYWYRQLPEEGLKFMVYLQKENIIDESGMPKERFSAEFPKEGPSILRIQQVVRGDSAAYFCASSFSTEGWREQYFGPGTRLTVT.

V usage is TRBV29-1 and J usage is TRBJ1-1; the D is unclear. Germline V CDR1 and CDR2: SQVTM, ANQGSEA. V lost 8 bases and J lost 5, with 12 bases in between. The CDR3 has 11 residues. The CDR3 DNA follows: TGCAGCTCGGAGGTTGGGACTGAAGCTTTCTTT. Its protein product is CSSEVGTEAFF. Full variable domain (missing parts from reference TRBV29-1 and TRBJ1-1): SAVISQKPSRDICQRGTSLTIQCQVDSQVTMMFWYRQQPGQSLTLIATANQGSEATYESGFVIDKFPISRPNLTFSTLTVSNMSPEDSSIYLCSSEVGTEAFFGQGTRLTVV.

The sample holds one count of this clone. The chain is built from TRBV4-2 and TRBJ2-3; TRBD2 matches 11 bases. Per germline, CDR1 LGHNA and CDR2 YNFKEQ. J gave up 4 bases and V 1 base, and 4 bases lay outside the gene matches. This CDR3 is 16 amino acids long. CDR3 loop: CASSQGLAGGPDTQYF. The CDR3 nucleotides are TGTGCCAGCAGCCAAGGTCTAGCGGGAGGCCCAGATACGCAGTATTTT.

J is TRBJ2-7 and V is TRBV30; weak D call: TRBD2 (5 bases). V was clipped by 1 base and J by 0 bases, with 13 bases between them. CDR3 length: 15 residues. Germline values: CDR1 GTSNPN, CDR2 SVGIG (reference sequence). CDR3 bases: TGTGCCTGGAGTGGCTTTCTGAGCGGCTCCTACGAGCAGTACTTC. It specifies CAWSGFLSGSYEQYF.

The chain joins TRBV28 to TRBJ1-1, with a tentative D call TRBD1 (5 bases). CDR1 is MDHEN and CDR2 is SYDVKM in the germline V gene. The CDR3 runs to 14 residues. Trimming removed 7 bases from V and 0 bases from J, with 12 bases in between. The CDR3 here is CASTTSGVNTEAFF. In DNA, the CDR3 is TGTGCCAGCACCACCTCGGGGGTGAACACTGAAGCTTTCTTT.

This chain uses TRBV11-2 with TRBJ1-2; D not certain. The CDR3 runs to 14 residues. V shed 1 base and J shed 4 bases, with 10 bases lying between them. CDR1 and CDR2 from the germline V gene are SGHAT and FQNNGV. The CDR3 protein is CASSLVWTPYGYTF. The CDR3 coding sequence is TGTGCCAGCAGCTTAGTTTGGACTCCCTATGGCTACACCTTC.

V and J are TRBV2 and TRBJ2-6; 10 bases map to TRBD1. Germline values: CDR1 SNHLY, CDR2 FYNNEI. J lost 2 bases, V lost 5 bases, and 9 bases had no gene match. The CDR3 loop spans 18 amino acids. The CDR3 bases are TGTGCCAGCAGTCGGACAGGGGGTGGATTTACTGGGGCCAACGTCCTGACTTTC. Residues: CASSRTGGGFTGANVLTF.

The chain is built from TRBV15 and TRBJ1-6; D is unclear. The CDR3 totals 15 residues. V gave up 2 bases and J gave up 7 bases, with 12 bases separating them. The V gene's germline CDR1 is LNHNV and CDR2 YYDKDF (reference sequence). As DNA, the CDR3 is TGTGCCACCAGCAGACAAAAGGGAGGGAATTCACCCCTCCACTTT. Translating it yields CATSRQKGGNSPLHF. Full variable domain (outside the CDR3, taken from reference TRBV15 and TRBJ1-6): DAMVIQNPRYQVTQFGKPVTLSCSQTLNHNVMYWYQQKSSQAPKLLFHYYDKDFNNEADTPDNFQSRRPNTSFCFLDIRSPGLGDTAMYLCATSRQKGGNSPLHFGNGTRLTVT.

The rearrangement uses TRBV5-6 and TRBJ1-1, with D maybe TRBD1 (6 bases). CDR1 SGHDT and CDR2 YYEEEE come from the germline V gene. This CDR3 comprises 14 residues. Trimming removed 6 bases at V and 1 base at J, with 13 bases between. CDR3 sequence (DNA): TGTGCCAGCAAGATAGACAGGCGGAACACTGAAGCTTTCTTT. As protein: CASKIDRRNTEAFF.

The chain uses TRBV28 and TRBJ2-3; the D gene is possibly TRBD2 (6 bases). Germline loops: CDR1 MDHEN, CDR2 SYDVKM. The V end lost 2 bases, the J end lost 1 base, and 16 bases lay between the germline ends. This CDR3 region has 17 residues. The CDR3 DNA follows: TGTGCCAGCAGTTTACCCGGAACGGGAGATCGCACAGATACGCAGTATTTT. It specifies CASSLPGTGDRTDTQYF.

This clone has a single count. CDR3 in DNA: TGTGCCAGCAGCTTATTAGCATTGAGGGACAGGGCGATGAACACTGAAGCTTTCTTT. This translates into CASSLLALRDRAMNTEAFF. The genes are TRBV7-9 and TRBJ1-1, with TRBD1 matching over 9 bases. The length of the CDR3 is 19 residues. Germline lookup yields CDR1 SEHNR and CDR2 FQNEAQ (reference sequence). V lost 2 bases to trimming and J lost 0 bases; unmatched junction nucleotides: 13. The full variable domain, in which reference TRBV7-9 and TRBJ1-1 provide the parts outside the CDR3, is DTGVSQNPRHKITKRGQNVTFRCDPISEHNRLYWYRQTLGQGPEFLTYFQNEAQLEKSRLLSDRFSAERPKGSFSTLEIQRTEQGDSAMYLCASSLLALRDRAMNTEAFFGQGTRLTVV.

The chain recombines TRBV28 with TRBJ2-5; D not resolved. Trimming shortened V by 6 bases and J by 2 bases, and 13 bases separated the two germline ends. The CDR3 loop spans 14 amino acids. Germline lookup yields CDR1 MDHEN and CDR2 SYDVKM. The CDR3 here is CASSPTGTQETQYF. CDR3 nucleotide sequence: TGTGCCAGCAGCCCGACTGGAACTCAAGAGACCCAGTACTTC. Looking up the rest from reference TRBV28 and TRBJ2-5 gives the full variable domain: DVKVTQSSRYLVKRTGEKVFLECVQDMDHENMFWYRQDPGLGLRLIYFSYDVKMKEKGDIPEGYSVSREKKERFSLILESASTNQTSMYLCASSPTGTQETQYFGPGTRLLVL.

The chain carries TRBV29-1 and TRBJ1-1; no clear D gene. V lost 6 bases and J 11 bases, leaving 19 bases between the germline ends. This CDR3 spans 12 amino acids. CDR1 SQVTM and CDR2 ANQGSEA come from the germline V gene. Here the CDR3 DNA reads TGCAGCGTGTCGGGATCTTCGATGGTGGCTTTCTTT. It codes for CSVSGSSMVAFF.

The chain has TRBV9 and TRBJ2-1; TRBD1 matches at 9 bases. V lost 5 bases to trimming and J lost 0 bases; unmatched junction nucleotides: 3. The CDR3 length is 15 residues. Germline-derived CDR1 and CDR2 are SGDLS and YYNGEE. Written as DNA, the CDR3 is TGTGCCAGCAGGGGACAGGGCGGCTCCTACAATGAGCAGTTCTTC. Translating it yields CASRGQGGSYNEQFF. Full variable domain (missing parts from reference TRBV9 and TRBJ2-1): DSGVTQTPKHLITATGQRVTLRCSPRSGDLSVYWYQQSLDQGLQFLIQYYNGEERAKGNILERFSAQQFPDLHSELNLSSLELGDSALYFCASRGQGGSYNEQFFGPGTRLTVL.

The chain links TRBV18 to TRBJ2-1, with 9 nucleotides matching TRBD2. The V gene end was trimmed by 5 bases and the J gene end by 4 bases; junction bases not matched to a gene: 3. Germline V gene sequence: CDR1 KGHSH, CDR2 LQKENI. The CDR3 is 14 residues long. The CDR3 protein is CASSISGSYNEQFF. DNA for the CDR3: TGTGCCAGCTCAATTAGCGGGAGTTACAATGAGCAGTTCTTC.

This rearrangement joins TRBV29-1 to TRBJ2-1, with D tentatively TRBD2 (5 bases). This CDR3 comprises 11 residues. In germline, CDR1 is SQVTM, CDR2 ANQGSEA. V was shortened by 6 bases and J by 6 bases, with 9 bases between the two germline ends. The CDR3: CSVASSNEQFF. The CDR3 DNA sequence: TGCAGCGTCGCTAGCAGCAATGAGCAGTTCTTC.

This clone appeared once. This rearrangement joins TRBV7-9 to TRBJ1-1, with 8 bases identical to TRBD1. The CDR3 runs 15 residues. In germline, CDR1 is SEHNR, CDR2 FQNEAQ (reference sequence). The J segment lost 5 bases and the V segment lost 3 bases, leaving 8 bases of the junction unmatched. The CDR3 DNA reads as TGTGCCAGCAGCTTGGCAGGGGGCACGAAAACTGAAGCTTTCTTT. Protein: CASSLAGGTKTEAFF.

The rearrangement uses TRBV30 and TRBJ1-5; possible D gene TRBD1, 6 bases. The V and J ends lost 0 bases and 5 bases respectively, with 17 bases between them. This CDR3 has 16 residues. Germline V CDR1 and CDR2: GTSNPN, SVGIG (reference sequence). The CDR3, as DNA: TGTGCCTGGAGTGTACCCCGCCAGGCAGGGGATCAGCCCCAGCATTTT. Its translation is CAWSVPRQAGDQPQHF.

The chain carries TRBV9 and TRBJ2-7, with 8 bases aligning to TRBD2. J lost 6 bases, V lost 4 bases, and 9 bases had no gene match. The CDR3 is 14 amino acids. Germline assignment: CDR1 SGDLS and CDR2 YYNGEE. CDR3 DNA sequence: TGTGCCAGCAGCACAGGAGGGACTAGTACCGAGCAGTACTTC. Its protein product is CASSTGGTSTEQYF.

The chain joins TRBV5-6 to TRBJ2-7; D is undetermined. The length of the CDR3 is 11 residues. V shed 4 bases and J shed 6 bases, with 8 bases lying between them. Germline assignment: CDR1 SGHDT and CDR2 YYEEEE. The CDR3 region is CASSLRFEQYF. DNA for the CDR3: TGTGCCAGCAGCCTGAGATTCGAGCAGTACTTC.

The genes are TRBV19 and TRBJ1-2, with unresolved D. V lost 4 bases to trimming and J lost 5 bases, with 8 bases between them. The CDR3 consists of 12 residues. CDR1 and CDR2 from the germline V gene are LNHDA and SQIVND (reference sequence). CDR3 bases: TGTGCCAGTAGTAACAGCTTATATGGCTACACCTTC. Translated: CASSNSLYGYTF. Full variable domain (rest looked up from reference TRBV19 and TRBJ1-2): DGGITQSPKYLFRKEGQNVTLSCEQNLNHDAMYWYRQDPGQGLRLIYYSQIVNDFQKGDIAEGYSVSREKKESFPLTVTSAQKNPTAFYLCASSNSLYGYTFGSGTRLTVV.

The chain couples TRBV19 to TRBJ2-3; possible D gene TRBD1, 6 bases. Trimming removed 3 bases from V and 2 bases from J, with 12 bases in between. There are 15 residues in the CDR3. The germline V gene encodes CDR1 LNHDA and CDR2 SQIVND (reference sequence). The CDR3 coding sequence is TGTGCCAGTAGTATCTCCGACAGGTTCACAGATACGCAGTATTTT. Amino acids: CASSISDRFTDTQYF.

This rearrangement joins TRBV7-2 to TRBJ2-1, with 9 bases fitting TRBD2. Germline assignment: CDR1 SGHTA and CDR2 FQGNSA. Unmatched junction bases numbered 11, after V lost 5 bases and J lost 12 bases. The CDR3 is 14 residues long. CDR3 nucleotide sequence: TGTGCCAGCAGCGATATAGCGGGAGAATCGGCGCAGTTCTTC. Translating gives CASSDIAGESAQFF. Supplemented by reference TRBV7-2 and TRBJ2-1, the full variable domain reads GAGVSQSPSNKVTEKGKDVELRCDPISGHTALYWYRQSLGQGLEFLIYFQGNSAPDKSGLPSDRFSAERTGGSVSTLTIQRTQQEDSAVYLCASSDIAGESAQFFGPGTRLTVL.